Listed below are T cell receptor beta chains from one sample, sequenced in a study of T-cell reconstitution after alpha-beta-depleted transplantation in children. MiXCR was run by TCRdb on the PCR reads, yielding one entry per CDR3 protein. The table lists roughly 500,000 distinct CDR3 sequences, around a third of them singletons. Sequencing was performed on PBMCs from the stem cell graft donor, taken from the stem cell graft. The receptor source for this set is a human donor who donated a stem cell graft to a child with aplastic anemia. Both conserved end residues are part of each CDR3. A D gene is named only where the DNA matches it firmly. The size field is filled for only some rows; it gives once, few, many or a size class.

CDR3aa,CDR3nt,j_gene,abundance,d_gene,v_gene
CASSFPGSYSGNTIYF,TGTGCCAGCAGCTTCCCAGGGTCCTACTCTGGAAACACCATATATTTT,TRBJ1-3,-,-,TRBV7-2
CASSLTGKSGANVLTF,TGTGCCAGCAGCTTAACAGGGAAGTCTGGGGCCAACGTCCTGACTTTC,TRBJ2-6,-,-,TRBV7-8
CASSSSVRLDEQFF,TGTGCCAGCAGCTCTTCGGTTCGGCTCGATGAGCAGTTCTTC,TRBJ2-1,-,-,TRBV7-6
CASSPPGQANTEAFF,TGTGCCAGCAGTCCCCCGGGCCAGGCTAACACTGAAGCTTTCTTT,TRBJ1-1,-,-,TRBV25-1
CASSGRDRLNTEAFF,TGTGCCAGCAGCGGAAGGGACAGATTGAACACTGAAGCTTTCTTT,TRBJ1-1,few,TRBD1,TRBV9
CASSARGQLADTQYF,TGTGCCAGCAGCGCGAGGGGGCAGTTAGCAGATACGCAGTATTTT,TRBJ2-3,few,TRBD1,TRBV9
CASSLEGAQGTYF,TGTGCCAGCAGCTTGGAGGGGGCGCAGGGGACGTACTTC,TRBJ1-2,-,TRBD1,TRBV5-4
CSVVQRELADTQYF,TGCAGCGTTGTCCAGCGGGAGTTGGCAGATACGCAGTATTTT,TRBJ2-3,-,TRBD2,TRBV29-1
CSASLEPSEAFF,TGCAGTGCTAGCCTCGAACCGAGTGAAGCTTTCTTT,TRBJ1-1,few,-,TRBV20-1
CASSPPSGLNTEAFF,TGTGCCAGCTCACCACCCTCCGGGCTGAACACTGAAGCTTTCTTT,TRBJ1-1,-,-,TRBV18
CATSDFRTSGRANEQFF,TGTGCCACCAGTGATTTTCGGACTAGCGGGAGGGCCAATGAGCAGTTCTTC,TRBJ2-1,-,TRBD2,TRBV24-1
CSARDRAGVYNEQFF,TGCAGTGCTAGAGATCGGGCAGGCGTCTACAATGAGCAGTTCTTC,TRBJ2-1,-,-,TRBV20-1
CASSFAPESYNEQFF,TGTGCCAGCAGCTTCGCCCCGGAATCCTACAATGAGCAGTTCTTC,TRBJ2-1,few,-,TRBV5-5
CSAREQREGGYTF,TGCAGTGCTAGAGAACAGAGGGAGGGGGGCTACACCTTC,TRBJ1-2,few,-,TRBV20-1
CASSKSRGTTSNEQFF,TGTGCCAGTAGTAAATCTCGCGGGACCACCTCGAATGAGCAGTTCTTC,TRBJ2-1,-,-,TRBV19
CAWSVGGTDTQYF,TGTGCCTGGAGTGTAGGGGGAACAGATACGCAGTATTTT,TRBJ2-3,many,-,TRBV30
CASSQGELAGPKETQYF,TGTGCCAGCAGTCAAGGGGAGCTAGCGGGACCAAAAGAGACCCAGTACTTC,TRBJ2-5,-,TRBD2,TRBV2
CSARDPRANYGYTF,TGCAGTGCTAGAGATCCCAGAGCTAACTATGGCTACACCTTC,TRBJ1-2,-,-,TRBV20-1
CASTRRSEAFF,TGTGCCAGCACCCGGAGAAGTGAAGCTTTCTTT,TRBJ1-1,-,-,TRBV12-3/TRBV12-4
CATRDGTAKADEQFF,TGTGCCACCAGGGACGGGACCGCAAAGGCAGATGAGCAGTTCTTC,TRBJ2-1,few,-,TRBV24-1
CASRELGGSTDTQYF,TGTGCCAGCAGAGAACTAGGGGGGAGCACAGATACGCAGTATTTT,TRBJ2-3,-,-,TRBV2
CASSLAGVGEAKNIQYF,TGTGCCAGCAGTTTAGCGGGAGTGGGGGAGGCCAAAAACATTCAGTACTTC,TRBJ2-4,-,TRBD2,TRBV25-1
CATSGQGFTEAFF,TGTGCCACCAGTGGACAGGGGTTCACTGAAGCTTTCTTT,TRBJ1-1,-,TRBD1,TRBV24-1
CASSLGTGAETQYF,TGTGCCAGCAGCTTAGGGACAGGGGCAGAGACCCAGTACTTC,TRBJ2-5,few,TRBD1,TRBV7-9
CSASAGLGNEQFF,TGCAGTGCGTCAGCGGGTCTGGGGAATGAGCAGTTCTTC,TRBJ2-1,few,-,TRBV20-1
CSVWNSNQPQHF,TGCAGCGTTTGGAATAGCAATCAGCCCCAGCATTTT,TRBJ1-5,few,-,TRBV29-1
CASSRAGTSAANTGELFF,TGTGCCAGCAGTCGGGCCGGGACTAGCGCCGCGAACACCGGGGAGCTGTTTTTT,TRBJ2-2,-,TRBD2,TRBV12-3/TRBV12-4
CASSVGSYVETQYF,TGTGCCAGCAGCGTAGGGAGTTACGTTGAGACCCAGTACTTC,TRBJ2-5,-,-,TRBV28
CSAHNGGSSYNEQFF,TGCAGTGCACACAACGGGGGTAGCTCCTACAATGAGCAGTTCTTC,TRBJ2-1,few,-,TRBV20-1
CASSLDGTDTQYF,TGTGCCAGCAGCTTAGACGGCACAGATACGCAGTATTTT,TRBJ2-3,many,-,TRBV11-2
CASSLDTTGPRDIQYF,TGTGCCAGCAGCTTGGATACAACAGGCCCAAGGGACATTCAGTACTTC,TRBJ2-4,few,-,TRBV5-4
CASSHRLGPGYEQYF,TGTGCCAGCAGTCACCGACTAGGGCCTGGGTACGAGCAGTACTTC,TRBJ2-7,-,-,TRBV27
CASGDRGGLHF,TGTGCCAGCGGGGATCGGGGAGGGCTCCACTTT,TRBJ1-6,-,-,TRBV12-3/TRBV12-4
CASSEVGGNTEAFF,TGTGCCAGCAGTGAAGTGGGGGGGAACACTGAAGCTTTCTTT,TRBJ1-1,few,-,TRBV6-1
CASSLGPSGNQETQYF,TGCGCCAGCAGCTTGGGGCCTAGCGGGAACCAAGAGACCCAGTACTTC,TRBJ2-5,few,TRBD2,TRBV5-1
CASRSDRGRLYSNQPQHF,TGTGCCAGCAGATCCGACAGGGGGCGGCTCTATAGCAATCAGCCCCAGCATTTT,TRBJ1-5,-,TRBD1,TRBV6-2/TRBV6-3
CASSNSQSWSYNEQFF,TGTGCCAGCAGTAATAGCCAGTCATGGTCCTACAATGAGCAGTTCTTC,TRBJ2-1,-,-,TRBV9
CASSLRHESSGNTIYF,TGTGCCAGCAGTCTTCGACACGAAAGCTCTGGAAACACCATATATTTT,TRBJ1-3,-,-,TRBV6-1
CASSGNLIRGAGANVLTF,TGTGCCAGCAGTGGGAACCTGATTCGGGGGGCTGGGGCCAACGTCCTGACTTTC,TRBJ2-6,few,TRBD2,TRBV6-1
CASSELPIGYNEQFF,TGTGCCAGCAGCGAATTACCAATAGGGTACAATGAGCAGTTCTTC,TRBJ2-1,few,-,TRBV7-2
CASSLILAGRNTGELFF,TGTGCCAGCAGCTTAATACTAGCGGGAAGAAACACCGGGGAGCTGTTTTTT,TRBJ2-2,-,TRBD2,TRBV5-4